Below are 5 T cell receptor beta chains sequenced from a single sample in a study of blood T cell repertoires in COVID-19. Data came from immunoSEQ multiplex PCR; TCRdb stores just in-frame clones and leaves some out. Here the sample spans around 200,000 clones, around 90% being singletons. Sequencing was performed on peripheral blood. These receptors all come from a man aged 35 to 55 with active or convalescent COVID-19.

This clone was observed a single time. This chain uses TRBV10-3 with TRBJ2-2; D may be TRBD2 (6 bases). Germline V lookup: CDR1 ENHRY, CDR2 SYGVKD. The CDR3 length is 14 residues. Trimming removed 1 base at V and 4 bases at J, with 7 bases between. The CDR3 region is CAISELEGTGELFF. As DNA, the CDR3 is TGTGCCATCAGTGAGTTGGAGGGCACCGGGGAGCTGTTTTTT.

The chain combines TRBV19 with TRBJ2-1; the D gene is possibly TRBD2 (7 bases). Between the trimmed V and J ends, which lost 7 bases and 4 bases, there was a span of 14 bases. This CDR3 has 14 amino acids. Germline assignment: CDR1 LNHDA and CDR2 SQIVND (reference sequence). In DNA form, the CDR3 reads TGTGCCAGTATGGGGGGGGCCTCGTACAATGAGCAGTTCTTC. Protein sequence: CASMGGASYNEQFF.

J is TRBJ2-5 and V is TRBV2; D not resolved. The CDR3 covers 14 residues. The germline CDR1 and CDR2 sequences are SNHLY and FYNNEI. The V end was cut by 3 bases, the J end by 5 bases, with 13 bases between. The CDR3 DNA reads TGTGCCAGCAGTGAGGCGGCGACGCCGGAGACCCAGTACTTC. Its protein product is CASSEAATPETQYF.

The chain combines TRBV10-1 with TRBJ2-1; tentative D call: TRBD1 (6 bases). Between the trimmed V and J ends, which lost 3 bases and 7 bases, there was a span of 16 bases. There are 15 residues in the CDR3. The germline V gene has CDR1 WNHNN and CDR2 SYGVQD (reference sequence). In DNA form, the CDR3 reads TGCGCCAGCAGTGACGGCGGCAGGGGTGAAAATGAGCAGTTCTTC. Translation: CASSDGGRGENEQFF.

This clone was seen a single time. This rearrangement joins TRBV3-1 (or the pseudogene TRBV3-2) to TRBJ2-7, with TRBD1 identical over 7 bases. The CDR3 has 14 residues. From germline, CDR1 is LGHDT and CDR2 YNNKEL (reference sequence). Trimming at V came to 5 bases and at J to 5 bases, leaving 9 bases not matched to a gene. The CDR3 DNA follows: TGTGCCAGCAGCTTCCTTACAGGGGATAACGAGCAGTACTTC. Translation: CASSFLTGDNEQYF.